These 17 T cell receptor beta chains originate from one sample sequenced in a study of T cells in Graves' hyperthyroidism and ophthalmopathy. What was amplified from RNA transcripts were TCR beta CDR3 regions. A set of HTBI primers served as the primers for a first-round RT-PCR of the TCR CDR3. Using its own MiXCR run on the multiplex PCR reads, TCRdb lists one record per CDR3 protein. The sample holds around 250,000 distinct CDR3 sequences, approximately 14% seen once. Sample: blood. Receptors originate from a middle-aged woman with Graves' hyperthyroidism that later progressed to Graves' ophthalmopathy.

About this clonotype itself: A much bigger clone sits one base away, suggesting this may be a read error. The rearrangement links TRBV20-1 to TRBJ2-1; tentative D call: TRBD2 (6 bases). Germline lookup yields CDR1 DFQATT and CDR2 SNEGSKA (reference sequence). Trimming cost V 4 bases and J 3 bases, with 25 bases left between them. The CDR3 is made up of 18 amino acids. The CDR3 DNA follows: TGCAGTGCTAAAGATTGGGCTAGCGCCGGCCCCCACTACAATGAGCAGTTCTTC. Its protein is CSAKDWASAGPHYNEQFF.

This clonotype has ten or more counts. The CDR3 loop is CASSYSPLGLITDTQYF. CDR3 nucleotides: TGTGCCAGCAGTTACTCGCCGCTGGGACTGATCACAGATACGCAGTATTTT. J is TRBJ2-3 and V is TRBV6-2 or TRBV6-3, with a weak D call TRBD2 (6 bases). Trimming shortened V by 0 bases and J by 2 bases, and 15 bases separated the two germline ends. The germline V gene has CDR1 MNHEY and CDR2 SVGEGT. The CDR3 contains 17 residues.

This clonotype has at least ten counts. The chain carries TRBV5-1 and TRBJ2-6; D is perhaps TRBD1 or TRBD2 (5 bases each). V gave up 3 bases and J gave up 11 bases, with 15 bases separating them. Germline CDR1 and CDR2: SGHRS and YFSETQ. The CDR3 runs to 14 residues. The CDR3 is CASSSGRVGDVLTF. In DNA form, the CDR3 reads TGCGCCAGCAGCTCGGGACGGGTCGGGGACGTCCTGACTTTC.

This clonotype was found many times. The chain recombines TRBV3-1 with TRBJ1-4, with D hard to call. V gave up 3 bases and J gave up 2 bases, with 7 bases separating them. The germline V gene has CDR1 LGHDT and CDR2 YNNKEL (reference sequence). The CDR3 is 14 amino acids. The CDR3 sequence: CASSQGATNEKLFF. In DNA, the CDR3 is TGTGCCAGCAGCCAGGGTGCGACTAATGAAAAACTGTTTTTT. Full variable domain (outside the CDR3, taken from reference TRBV3-1 and TRBJ1-4): DTAVSQTPKYLVTQMGNDKSIKCEQNLGHDTMYWYKQDSKKFLKIMFSYNNKELIINETVPNRFSPKSPDKAHLNLHINSLELGDSAVYFCASSQGATNEKLFFGSGTQLSVL.

This clonotype came up a few times. This sequence joins TRBV3-1 and TRBJ2-2; D is ambiguous. The CDR3 length is 18 residues. CDR1 is LGHDT, CDR2 YNNKEL, per germline (reference sequence). V lost 0 bases, J lost 4 bases, and 18 bases lay in between. DNA for the CDR3: TGTGCCAGCAGCCAAGATCTAACGTACGCCACGAGCACCGGGGAGCTGTTTTTT. Translating it yields CASSQDLTYATSTGELFF.

This clonotype occurred many times. CDR3 DNA sequence: TGCGCCAGCAGCCGGTTACAGGGGGCAAAAGAGACCCAGTACTTC. Its protein product is CASSRLQGAKETQYF. The chain carries TRBV4-1 and TRBJ2-5; 9 bases match TRBD1. The CDR3 has 15 residues. Germline V gene data show CDR1 as MGHRA and CDR2 as YSYEKL. V dropped 4 bases and J dropped 3; count of bases not matched to a gene: 6.

This clonotype was observed at least ten times. The V call is TRBV28, the J call TRBJ2-2; 10 bases are a match to TRBD1. The V segment lost 6 bases and the J segment 1 base; nucleotides outside the gene matches: 8. Germline CDR1 reads MDHEN; CDR2 reads SYDVKM. The CDR3 is made up of 17 amino acids. Written as DNA, the CDR3 is TGTGCCAGCAGAACACGGCGGACAGGGGGGAACACCGGGGAGCTGTTTTTT. It specifies CASRTRRTGGNTGELFF. The variable domain in full, completed from reference TRBV28 and TRBJ2-2, reads DVKVTQSSRYLVKRTGEKVFLECVQDMDHENMFWYRQDPGLGLRLIYFSYDVKMKEKGDIPEGYSVSREKKERFSLILESASTNQTSMYLCASRTRRTGGNTGELFFGEGSRLTVL.

The chain employs TRBV15 and TRBJ1-4, with 7 bases aligning to TRBD1. CDR1 and CDR2 from the germline V gene are LNHNV and YYDKDF (reference sequence). CDR3 length equals 15 residues. Trimming cost V 6 bases and J 3 bases; bases outside gene matches: 7. The CDR3 DNA reads as TGTGCCACCAGACTAGAACAGGGGCCTAATGAAAAACTGTTTTTT. Its protein is CATRLEQGPNEKLFF.

This clonotype was found many times. This chain links TRBV11-2 with TRBJ2-7, with 11 nucleotides matching TRBD1. Unmatched junction bases numbered 9, after V lost 5 bases and J lost 3 bases. The germline CDR1 and CDR2 sequences are SGHAT and FQNNGV. The CDR3 has 16 amino acids. The CDR3 reads CASSGGSGTGGYEQYF. CDR3 bases: TGTGCCAGCAGCGGGGGGAGTGGGACAGGGGGCTACGAGCAGTACTTC.

V usage is TRBV7-9 and J usage is TRBJ1-1; D gene ambiguous. The CDR3 has 16 residues. Trimming pared 5 bases from V and 0 bases from J, leaving 16 bases between. Germline values: CDR1 SEHNR, CDR2 FQNEAQ (reference sequence). The DNA for the CDR3 is TGTGCCAGCAGCCACGACTGGGAGAACATGAACACTGAAGCTTTCTTT. This gives the protein CASSHDWENMNTEAFF. The full variable domain, its missing parts supplied by reference TRBV7-9 and TRBJ1-1, is DTGVSQNPRHKITKRGQNVTFRCDPISEHNRLYWYRQTLGQGPEFLTYFQNEAQLEKSRLLSDRFSAERPKGSFSTLEIQRTEQGDSAMYLCASSHDWENMNTEAFFGQGTRLTVV.

The J gene is TRBJ1-1, the V gene TRBV7-9, with D tentatively TRBD1 (5 bases). The CDR3 length is 16 residues. In germline, CDR1 is SEHNR, CDR2 FQNEAQ (reference sequence). Trimming left V 5 bases short and J 4 bases short, with 20 bases between. The CDR3 coding sequence is TGTGCCAGCAGCCGTTCCGGGACCCGCACGACCACTGAAGCTTTCTTT. Its protein product is CASSRSGTRTTTEAFF.

V and J are TRBV18 and TRBJ1-6; D perhaps matches TRBD1 (6 bases). This CDR3 contains 16 residues. Trimming removed 4 bases at V and 7 bases at J, with 17 bases between. Germline CDR1 reads KGHSH; CDR2 reads LQKENI. CDR3 sequence reads: CASSQNEQGLNSPLHF. CDR3 nucleotides: TGTGCCAGCTCACAAAACGAACAGGGTTTAAATTCACCCCTCCACTTT.

Many counts were recorded for this clonotype. This chain uses TRBV12-3 or TRBV12-4 with TRBJ2-1, with 9 positions matching TRBD2. This CDR3 region has 12 residues. V dropped 5 bases and J dropped 14; count of bases not matched to a gene: 7. For the CDR3, the DNA is TGTGCCAGCAGTCCTTTAGCGGGAGATAAGTTCTTC. It codes for CASSPLAGDKFF.

This clonotype was seen repeatedly, ten times or more. The chain has TRBV12-3 or TRBV12-4 and TRBJ1-1, with TRBD1 identical over 7 bases. The CDR3 loop spans 16 amino acids. Trimming cost V 5 bases and J 0 bases; bases outside gene matches: 9. CDR3 region: CASSDRQGTMNTEAFF. The CDR3 DNA reads TGTGCCAGCAGTGACCGACAGGGTACTATGAACACTGAAGCTTTCTTT.

This chain uses TRBV19 with TRBJ2-7, with D perhaps TRBD1 (6 bases). Germline CDR1 LNHDA, CDR2 SQIVND (reference sequence). Deletions cut 6 bases from V and 1 base from J, with 7 bases between. This CDR3 spans 12 amino acids. This chain's CDR3 is CASSGTSYEQYF. As DNA, the CDR3 is TGTGCCAGTAGCGGGACATCCTACGAGCAGTACTTC.

Comment on this clonotype: This may stem from a read error, because a much larger clone lies one nucleotide away. The chain recombines TRBV20-1 with TRBJ2-1, with 8 bases aligning to TRBD2. With V trimmed by 6 bases and J by 6 bases, 13 bases remained unmatched. Germline CDR1 DFQATT, CDR2 SNEGSKA (reference sequence). The CDR3 is 15 amino acids. CDR3: CSATRREVVFNEQFF. CDR3 DNA sequence: TGCAGTGCAACTAGGCGGGAGGTCGTCTTCAATGAGCAGTTCTTC.

In this sample, this clonotype turned up many times. The DNA of the CDR3 is TGTGCCAGCTCACCGTTCGAGCGGGAGTCTAAGCCAGATACGCAGTATTTT. Translation gives CASSPFERESKPDTQYF. The chain employs TRBV18 and TRBJ2-3, with 8 bases matching TRBD2. CDR1 and CDR2 from the germline V gene are KGHSH and LQKENI. This CDR3 spans 17 amino acids. Trimming cost V 3 bases and J 4 bases; bases outside gene matches: 12.